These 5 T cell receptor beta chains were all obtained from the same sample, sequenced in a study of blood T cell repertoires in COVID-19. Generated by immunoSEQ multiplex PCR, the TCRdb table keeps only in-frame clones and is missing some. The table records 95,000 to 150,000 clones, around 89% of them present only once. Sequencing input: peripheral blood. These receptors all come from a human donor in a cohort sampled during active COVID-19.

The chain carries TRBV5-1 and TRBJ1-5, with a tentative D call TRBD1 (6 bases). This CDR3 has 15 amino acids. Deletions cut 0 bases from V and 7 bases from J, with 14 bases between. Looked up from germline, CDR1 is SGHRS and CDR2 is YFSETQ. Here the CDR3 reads CASSLDQGLGQPQHF. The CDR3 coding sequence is TGCGCCAGCAGCTTGGATCAGGGGCTTGGGCAGCCCCAGCATTTT.

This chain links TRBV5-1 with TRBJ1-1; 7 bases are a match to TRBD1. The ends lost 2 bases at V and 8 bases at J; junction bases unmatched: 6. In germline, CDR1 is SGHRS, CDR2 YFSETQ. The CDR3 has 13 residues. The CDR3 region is CASSFNGDSEAFF. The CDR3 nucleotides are TGCGCCAGCAGCTTCAACGGGGACAGCGAAGCTTTCTTT.

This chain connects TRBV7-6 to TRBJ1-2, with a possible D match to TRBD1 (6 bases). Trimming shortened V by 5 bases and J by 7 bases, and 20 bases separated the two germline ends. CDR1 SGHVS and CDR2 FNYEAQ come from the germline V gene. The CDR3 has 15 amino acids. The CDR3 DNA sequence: TGTGCCAGCAGCCCCTCTCGGCGGGGGGCAGGTGGCTACACCTTC. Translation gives CASSPSRRGAGGYTF.

The CDR3 region is CASSPSLAGASNEQFF. DNA for the CDR3: TGTGCCAGCTCACCCTCGCTAGCGGGAGCGAGCAATGAGCAGTTCTTC. V is TRBV18 and J is TRBJ2-1; TRBD2 aligns across 10 bases. CDR1 and CDR2 (germline): KGHSH, LQKENI. This CDR3 spans 16 amino acids. V lost 3 bases to trimming and J lost 6 bases; unmatched junction nucleotides: 8.

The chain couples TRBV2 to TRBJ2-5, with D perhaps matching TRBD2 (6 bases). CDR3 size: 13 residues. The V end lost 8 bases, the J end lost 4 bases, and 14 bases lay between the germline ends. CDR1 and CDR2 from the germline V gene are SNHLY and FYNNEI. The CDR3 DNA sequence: TGTGCCAGCCGGGAGCGTCGAATAGAGACCCAGTACTTC. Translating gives CASRERRIETQYF.